Shown below are 30 T cell receptor beta chains from a single sample sequenced in a study of T cell responses to AZD1222 COVID-19 vaccine (dated by TCRdb to the early 2020s). The library was generated by the immunoSEQ multiplex PCR assay. Held by TCRdb, this immuneACCESS table contains in-frame sequences only and omits some clones. Under half of the omission traces to an unresolved V gene where checked; the cause of the rest is unknown. The sample table records 95,000 to 150,000 clones; about nine tenths of these occur just once. The ten biggest clones cover 1% to 1.5% of the sample. The time point label here, explained by the study, means: baseline before first vaccination. The starting material was peripheral blood, obtained on day 0 of AZD1222 vaccination. Every receptor here comes from an adult in good health.

The chain has TRBV27 and TRBJ1-2, with 7 bases fitting TRBD1. Trimming took 6 bases from V and 5 from J; bases not matched to a gene: 6. CDR3 size: 13 residues. Germline loops: CDR1 MNHEY, CDR2 SMNVEV (reference sequence). The CDR3 loop reads CASRGGFGYGYTF. In DNA form, the CDR3 reads TGTGCCAGCAGAGGGGGCTTTGGGTATGGCTACACCTTC.

The chain carries TRBV5-4 and TRBJ1-6; D gene uncertain. Germline lookup yields CDR1 SGHNT and CDR2 YYREEE (reference sequence). V lost 4 bases, J lost 7 bases, and 15 bases lay in between. The CDR3 has 15 residues. The CDR3 nucleotides read TGTGCCAGCAGCCTACAGCTGGGGTCAAATTCACCCCTCCACTTT. This gives the protein CASSLQLGSNSPLHF. Combining the CDR3 with reference TRBV5-4 and TRBJ1-6 gives the whole variable domain ETGVTQSPTHLIKTRGQQVTLRCSSQSGHNTVSWYQQALGQGPQFIFQYYREEENGRGNFPPRFSGLQFPNYSSELNVNALELDDSALYLCASSLQLGSNSPLHFGNGTRLTVT.

The J gene is TRBJ1-1, the V gene TRBV9; D not certain. Germline-derived CDR1 and CDR2 are SGDLS and YYNGEE. The CDR3 consists of 13 residues. The V gene lost 10 bases and the J gene lost 4 bases, with 17 bases spanning the gap. This CDR3 reads CASSPNVATEAFF. The CDR3 coding sequence is TGTGCCTCCTCCCCCAACGTAGCCACTGAAGCTTTCTTT.

The V call is TRBV12-5, the J call TRBJ1-2; D ambiguous. Germline CDR1 is LGHNT and CDR2 is FRNRAP. The CDR3 extends over 15 amino acids. V lost 0 bases and J 7 bases, leaving 15 bases between the germline ends. The CDR3 coding sequence is TGTGCTAGTGGTTTGGTAGGGAAAAAAACCCTTGGCTACACCTTC. Encoded protein: CASGLVGKKTLGYTF.

In its sample, this clone was seen once. This chain links TRBV19 with TRBJ1-6; D is uncertain. The germline V gene encodes CDR1 LNHDA and CDR2 SQIVND (reference sequence). Trimming left V 8 bases short and J 3 bases short, with 8 bases between. This CDR3 comprises 13 residues. Here the CDR3 DNA reads TGTGCCAGTCGCCGGGGCTATAATTCACCCCTCCACTTT. Translation: CASRRGYNSPLHF.

The chain has TRBV7-2 and TRBJ1-2, with 11 nucleotides matching TRBD1. Per the germline V gene, CDR1 is SGHTA and CDR2 is FQGNSA. The CDR3 length is 13 residues. V lost 4 bases, J lost 6 bases, and 1 base stayed unmatched. The CDR3 sequence is CASSWDRGDGYTF. The DNA for the CDR3 is TGTGCCAGCAGCTGGGACAGGGGGGATGGCTACACCTTC.

This chain links TRBV21-1 with TRBJ2-7; the tabulated D call, TRBD2, remains unverified against the DNA. TRBV21-1 is shown as a pseudogene. The length of the CDR3 is 11 residues. The CDR3 sequence is CASRKLRCKYF. Written as DNA, the CDR3 is TGTGCCAGCCGTAAGCTCCGGTGCAAGTACTTC.

The chain joins TRBV5-1 to TRBJ2-3; tentatively, D is TRBD1 (5 bases). The CDR3 runs 15 residues. Germline V lookup: CDR1 SGHRS, CDR2 YFSETQ. Between the trimmed V and J ends, which lost 7 bases and 0 bases, there was a span of 15 bases. CDR3 protein: CASVLWGQSTDTQYF. As DNA, the CDR3 is TGCGCCAGCGTTCTCTGGGGCCAGAGCACAGATACGCAGTATTTT.

The chain employs TRBV14 and TRBJ2-1; TRBD1 aligns across 9 bases. From germline, CDR1 is SGHDN and CDR2 FVKESK. The CDR3 has 12 amino acids. With 8 bases clipped from V and 4 bases from J, the junction kept 0 bases outside the gene matches. The CDR3 bases are TGTGCCAGCGGACAGGGGTACAATGAGCAGTTCTTC. As protein: CASGQGYNEQFF.

J is TRBJ2-5 and V is TRBV19; 7 positions match TRBD2. The ends lost 5 bases at V and 6 bases at J; junction bases unmatched: 3. The CDR3 contains 12 residues. CDR1 and CDR2 from the germline V gene are LNHDA and SQIVND (reference sequence). In nucleotides, the CDR3 is TGTGCCAGTAGTGGACTAGGCCAGACCCAGTACTTC. Translation: CASSGLGQTQYF.

The chain carries TRBV27 and TRBJ1-6; D not resolved. This CDR3 contains 15 residues. Trimming removed 7 bases from V and 1 base from J, with 11 bases in between. CDR1 is MNHEY and CDR2 is SMNVEV in the germline V gene (reference sequence). The CDR3, as DNA: TGTGCCAGCACCTTAGACTTTTCCTATAATTCACCCCTCCACTTT. Amino acid sequence: CASTLDFSYNSPLHF.

The rearrangement uses TRBV5-1 and TRBJ1-3; 10 nucleotides agree with TRBD1. Germline-derived CDR1 and CDR2 are SGHRS and YFSETQ. This CDR3 comprises 16 residues. V gave up 2 bases and J gave up 2 bases; unmatched junction bases: 4. The CDR3 region is CASSFSGQGTGNTIYF. CDR3 nucleotides: TGCGCCAGCAGCTTTTCGGGACAGGGGACTGGAAACACCATATATTTT.

This clone was picked up one time. V is TRBV6-6 and J is TRBJ1-2, with D maybe TRBD1 (6 bases). CDR3 length equals 13 residues. Deletions cut 8 bases from V and 2 bases from J, with 12 bases between. CDR1 is MNHNY and CDR2 is SVGAGI in the germline V gene (reference sequence). CDR3 nucleotides: TGTGCCAGCTCAGAACAGGGAAACTATGGCTACACCTTC. Amino acids: CASSEQGNYGYTF.

V usage is TRBV29-1 and J usage is TRBJ1-1; D is uncertain. Germline V gives CDR1 SQVTM, CDR2 ANQGSEA. The CDR3 is 13 amino acids. V was cut by 6 bases and J by 0 bases, with 11 bases left in between. The CDR3 region is CSVHSLLNTEAFF. As DNA, the CDR3 is TGCAGCGTCCACAGCCTTCTGAACACTGAAGCTTTCTTT.

This rearrangement joins TRBV6-5 to TRBJ2-3, with D possibly being TRBD1 or TRBD2 (6 bases each). Germline-derived CDR1 and CDR2 are MNHEY and SVGAGI. CDR3 size: 15 residues. Trimming removed 1 base at V and 0 bases at J, with 8 bases between. The CDR3 region has the DNA TGTGCCAGCAGTTACTTCGGGGGCAGCACAGATACGCAGTATTTT. This translates into CASSYFGGSTDTQYF.

The J gene is TRBJ2-1, the V gene TRBV25-1; TRBD2 is a possible D gene (7 bases). The CDR3 runs to 14 residues. Trimming shortened V by 8 bases and J by 0 bases, and 11 bases separated the two germline ends. Germline V gene lookup returns CDR1 MGHDK and CDR2 SYGVNS. CDR3 DNA sequence: TGTGCCAGCCAAGGGGGGGGCTCCTACAATGAGCAGTTCTTC. Translated: CASQGGGSYNEQFF.

The rearrangement joins TRBV15 to TRBJ2-7; 10 bases match TRBD1. The V and J ends lost 0 bases and 2 bases, in that order; junction bases with no gene match: 13. The germline V gene encodes CDR1 LNHNV and CDR2 YYDKDF (reference sequence). The CDR3 covers 19 residues. Written as DNA, the CDR3 is TGTGCCACCAGCAGAGATCGGGGCCCGGGACAGGGGAAAGCCTACGAGCAGTACTTC. Translation: CATSRDRGPGQGKAYEQYF.

The chain joins TRBV7-9 to TRBJ2-7; D not resolved. The CDR3 has 14 residues. Germline V gene lookup returns CDR1 SEHNR and CDR2 FQNEAQ (reference sequence). Trimming removed 1 base from V and 0 bases from J, with 7 bases in between. The CDR3 region is CASSLEAPSYEQYF. As DNA, the CDR3 is TGTGCCAGCAGCTTAGAAGCACCCTCCTACGAGCAGTACTTC.

This clone occurred once. The J gene is TRBJ2-2, the V gene TRBV4-1; the D gene is possibly TRBD2 (7 bases). CDR3 length: 16 residues. Germline values: CDR1 MGHRA, CDR2 YSYEKL. V lost 4 bases, J lost 3 bases, and 15 bases lay in between. This chain's CDR3 is CASSPQTGGYTGELFF. Written as DNA, the CDR3 is TGCGCCAGCAGCCCCCAGACGGGGGGCTACACCGGGGAGCTGTTTTTT.

The chain uses TRBV7-9 and TRBJ2-6; 7 bases are a match to TRBD1. Germline loops: CDR1 SEHNR, CDR2 FQNEAQ (reference sequence). J was trimmed by 1 base and V by 3 bases; bases with no gene match: 0. This CDR3 comprises 15 residues. CDR3 sequence: CASSLGQSGANVLTF. The CDR3 DNA follows: TGTGCCAGCAGCTTGGGACAGTCTGGGGCCAACGTCCTGACTTTC.

The chain is built from TRBV19 and TRBJ1-1, with unresolved D. CDR3 length: 14 residues. The V gene's germline CDR1 is LNHDA and CDR2 SQIVND (reference sequence). Trimming shortened V by 6 bases and J by 1 base, and 12 bases separated the two germline ends. CDR3 amino acids: CASSPPRGNTEAFF. The CDR3 nucleotides read TGTGCCAGTAGCCCCCCTCGGGGGAACACTGAAGCTTTCTTT.

The chain is built from TRBV15 and TRBJ2-1, with TRBD1 as a possible D gene (5 bases). The CDR3 is 16 amino acids. Germline V CDR1 and CDR2: LNHNV, YYDKDF (reference sequence). V lost 1 base, J lost 4 bases, and 14 bases lay in between. For the CDR3, the DNA is TGTGCCACCAGCAGAGGTGGGTCAGGGCCTTACAATGAGCAGTTCTTC. Protein: CATSRGGSGPYNEQFF.

The gene calls are TRBV6-5 and TRBJ2-7, with 7 bases identical to TRBD1. The CDR3 is 13 amino acids. V lost 6 bases and J lost 4; bases outside the gene matches: 6. Germline V CDR1 and CDR2: MNHEY, SVGAGI. The DNA of the CDR3 is TGTGCCAGCAGGAAGACAGGGAATTACGAGCAGTACTTC. Protein: CASRKTGNYEQYF.

This rearrangement joins TRBV19 to TRBJ1-1; D gene unclear. The CDR3 runs to 13 residues. V shed 3 bases and J shed 0 bases, with 5 bases lying between them. From germline, CDR1 is LNHDA and CDR2 SQIVND (reference sequence). The CDR3 protein is CASSMDLNTEAFF. The DNA for the CDR3 is TGTGCCAGTAGTATGGACCTGAACACTGAAGCTTTCTTT.

V usage is TRBV10-1 and J usage is TRBJ2-3; tentatively, D is TRBD1 or TRBD2 (5 bases each). Germline lookup yields CDR1 WNHNN and CDR2 SYGVQD (reference sequence). There are 15 residues in the CDR3. Trimming took 6 bases from V and 0 from J, leaving 13 bases between them. The CDR3 DNA reads as TGCGCCAGCAGCCCACGGGACCCAAGCACAGATACGCAGTATTTT. Translated: CASSPRDPSTDTQYF.

The chain joins TRBV19 to TRBJ1-3; D remains ambiguous. The CDR3 length is 14 residues. V was shortened by 3 bases and J by 2 bases, with 8 bases between the two germline ends. Looked up from germline, CDR1 is LNHDA and CDR2 is SQIVND (reference sequence). The CDR3 DNA reads as TGTGCCAGTAGTATTGGGGTAACTGGAAACACCATATATTTT. Translated: CASSIGVTGNTIYF.

The rearrangement uses TRBV2 and TRBJ1-1; unclear D gene. V lost 0 bases, J lost 4 bases, and 9 bases lay in between. The CDR3 totals 14 residues. The germline CDR1 and CDR2 sequences are SNHLY and FYNNEI. The DNA of the CDR3 is TGTGCCAGCAGTGAAGCGCAGACACCCACTGAAGCTTTCTTT. It yields the protein CASSEAQTPTEAFF.

The rearrangement joins TRBV4-3 to TRBJ1-1; TRBD1 matches 9 bases. Germline-derived CDR1 and CDR2 are LGHNA and YSLEER. After removal of 0 bases from V and 4 bases from J, the junction contained 6 bases not matched to a gene. The CDR3 sequence is 16 residues long. CDR3: CASSQDRGTGPTEAFF. CDR3 coding DNA: TGCGCCAGCAGCCAAGATCGGGGGACAGGGCCCACTGAAGCTTTCTTT.

The chain carries TRBV11-3 and TRBJ2-7, with a weak D call TRBD2 (7 bases). Germline V gene data show CDR1 as SGHNT and CDR2 as YENEEA. Between the trimmed V and J ends, which lost 0 bases and 5 bases, there was a span of 17 bases. The CDR3 loop spans 16 amino acids. CDR3 nucleotide sequence: TGTGCCAGCAGCTTAGATTCGGGGGGCAGCTCAGACGAGCAGTACTTC. Protein: CASSLDSGGSSDEQYF.

This rearrangement joins TRBV24-1 to TRBJ1-2, with D uncertain. Germline V gives CDR1 KGHDR, CDR2 SFDVKD. With 0 bases removed from V and 0 bases from J, the gap between germline ends came to 10 bases. This CDR3 has 16 residues. The CDR3 protein is CATSDLLGSANYGYTF. The CDR3 nucleotides are TGTGCCACCAGTGATTTGCTCGGCTCAGCTAACTATGGCTACACCTTC.